The following is a T cell receptor (beta chain) sequence with its context. Of the isolated RNA, all was reverse transcribed, and so the sequenced material was expressed TCRB transcripts. Assay used: immunoSEQ multiplex PCR; TCRdb lists only in-frame clones, some missing. The table lists about 140,000 clones, 9% to 10% of them singletons. The junction had 8 bases not matched to a gene; V was cut back by 2 bases and J by 6 bases. The germline V gene has CDR1 SGHDT and CDR2 YYEEEE. The length of the CDR3 is 14 residues. This specimen belongs to a study of beta chain features in type 1 diabetes. V usage is TRBV5-6 and J usage is TRBJ2-7, with 7 nucleotides matching TRBD1. The sequence was collected from a woman in her thirties or forties in good health. The sequencing input was central memory CD4+ T cells from blood. The CDR3 bases are TGTGCCAGCAGCTTATCGGGACAGCCTCGCGAGCAGTACTTC. Its protein product is CASSLSGQPREQYF.